This TCR beta chain comes out of a study of shared clonotypes between healthy human individuals (dated by TCRdb to 2020 to 2021). A note on the overall study: The cohort comprised a couple of women and a few men aged 18 to 49 years. Blood TCR repertoires of about 5 healthy adults were deeply sequenced to estimate repertoire size and the extent of clonotype sharing between individuals. Per donor, three plates each were used for CD4 naive and CD4 memory, two for CD8 naive, and one for CD8 memory. Leukapheresis yielded between about 0.94 and 9 billion PBMCs per donor. Libraries were prepared and TCR repertoires were sequenced by different laboratories using diverse techniques, in order to increase sequencing depth and limit assay-specific biases. The study at large found these results: Higher generation probabilities were observed for clonotypes shared by all four sorted-subset donors than for non-shared clonotypes. Based on pairwise subsampling, the degree of clonotype sharing among donors was expected to be affected by sequencing depth. Naive subsets generally had larger estimated clonotype richness than memory subsets did. Sampling was restricted to blood, and TCR repertoires in tissues likely differ from the TCR repertoires found in blood. Around 5.4% of naive CD4, 3% to 3.5% of naive CD8, about 2.5% of memory CD4, and about 0.4% of memory CD8 clonotypes were shared across a few donors. Even with the large sequencing depth, rarefaction of the sorted-subset datasets indicated that sequencing was incomplete. Because the study included only a small number of donors, the genetic and exposure-history diversity represented was limited.

Points on this clone: What this receptor recognizes is not known. Per-base qualities were not stored, and no clone one base away is much larger.

CD8 naive samples were CD45RO-negative cells positively selected for CCR7, giving a CD45RA+CCR7+ population that excluded TemRA cells. Healthy HIV-negative adults with no recently reported acute infections or vaccinations were included as donors. Only Caucasian adults living in Nashville, Tennessee, USA were represented among the donors. After blood collection by leukapheresis, PBMCs were isolated using Ficoll-Histopaque density gradient centrifugation and then cryopreserved in the vapor phase of liquid nitrogen. Analytical flow cytometry was used to check the purity and quantity of each magnetically sorted T cell population. Genomic DNA was isolated from every sorted fraction and measured by UV absorbance on a Nanodrop 2000c. At the junction V is shortened by 1 base and J by 7 bases, with 11 bases in between. The germline V gene supplies CDR1 SQVTM and CDR2 ANQGSEA. CDR3 length: 12 amino acids, cysteine to phenylalanine. Left in the record is the CDR3 DNA by itself, 36 bases read in frame from the first base.

Using the deep immunoSEQ assay, multiplex PCR amplified TCR CDR3 regions from genomic DNA. Genomic DNA extracted from each cell subset was distributed evenly over all wells of several immunoSEQ 96-well plates, and each plate served as one replicate. Each replicate PCR for sorted subsets received around 0.2 ug genomic DNA, equal to about 30,000 T cell genomes. The purified libraries were quantified using a Qubit 3.0 fluorometer, sized with a Bioanalyzer 2100, and then quantified again using the KAPA Library Quantification kit. Every immunoSEQ 96-well plate was sequenced on a separate single-read 150-cycle Illumina NextSeq 550 flow cell. The original pipeline was this. Because only junctional sequences without quality scores were contained in the immunoSEQ output, filtering matching that applied to full-length reads could not be performed. To assign V/J genes and CDR3, sequences were annotated against IMGT germline references using PyIR, a Python wrapper for IgBLAST v1.9. Any read was removed if the V/J assignment was weak (E-value above 1e-6), the CDR3 was missing, or the read contained stop codons, out-of-frame junctions, or ambiguous translated residues. A V3J clonotype was defined by an identical inferred V gene, J gene, and CDR3 amino acid sequence. The percentage overlap between two repertoires was calculated by dividing the number of shared unique clonotypes by the size of the smaller repertoire. RTK rarefaction, the Chao1 estimator, and Recon v2.1 estimates of unobserved clonotypes were used to assess repertoire richness. Generation probabilities for all TCRbeta clonotypes obtained by the gDNA method from several donors were computed using OLGA. The table comes from immuneACCESS by way of TCRdb, which keeps in-frame sequences with V and J called. Part of the clones is missing from these tables; in studies checked, under half for an unresolved V gene and the rest for unknown reasons. V and J calls and clone size are copied from that table; D and trimming were computed from the DNA. Across this sample there are millions of clones, with approximately 95% seen only once. The top ten clones comprise 0.9% to 1.3% of the sample.

The chain uses TRBV29-1 and TRBJ2-7, and possibly TRBD1, on 6 matching bases. The receptor's source is a man aged 18 to 35 in good health. Sequencing was carried out using naive CD8+ T cells sorted from blood. Interpreted using the paper, the cell subset or site label stands for: CD45RA+CCR7+. In nucleotides, the sequence is TGCAGCGTTGAAGTCACAGGGAGTGAGCAGTACTTC. Its translation reads: CSVEVTGSEQYF.